This TCR beta chain was recovered during a study of T cell responses to AZD1222 COVID-19 vaccine. Findings and caveats of the study: Clonal diversity was possibly underestimated; the donors were predominantly white British and more often female. Samples come after the peak T cell response, not at day 14. Unmutated variant regions reportedly attract nearly half of all spike-specific TCRs. The study found vaccine-associated CD4 TCRs spanning spike, dominant at 160-218 and 743-854.

Deletions cut 0 bases from V and 1 base from J, with 4 bases between. Germline CDR1 and CDR2: SEHNR and FQNEAQ (reference sequence). CDR3 length equals 14 residues. The repertoire was sequenced with immunoSEQ multiplex PCR; TCRdb's copy has only in-frame clones and lacks some. The sample lists around 80,000 clones; about 84% were seen once. The sample holds one count of this clone. Antigen: not known. V and J are TRBV7-9 and TRBJ1-3, with D uncertain. The source material was peripheral blood, sampled on day 0 of AZD1222 vaccination. The TCR sequence derives from an adult in good health. As DNA, the CDR3 is TGTGCCAGCAGCTTAGCGCCTTCTGGAAACACCATATATTTT. It encodes CASSLAPSGNTIYF.